The 2 T cell receptor beta chains below come from one sample, sequenced in a study of blood T cell repertoires in COVID-19. The table came from immunoSEQ multiplex PCR; TCRdb's copy has only in-frame clones and leaves some out. This table has approximately 200,000 clones, about four fifths appearing once. The specimen sequenced was peripheral blood. The receptors were sampled from a middle-aged woman with COVID-19, enrolled during active disease.

The chain uses TRBV6-1 and TRBJ1-5; a possible D gene is TRBD1 (5 bases). Deletions cut 0 bases from V and 4 bases from J, with 22 bases between. Germline CDR1 and CDR2: MNHNS and SASEGT. The CDR3 has 19 amino acids. The CDR3: CASSEAKGGTAPGNQPQHF. CDR3 nucleotide sequence: TGTGCCAGCAGTGAAGCCAAGGGCGGGACCGCACCCGGGAATCAGCCCCAGCATTTT.

The J gene is TRBJ2-3, the V gene TRBV30; D is uncertain. The CDR3 spans 12 residues. Germline V gives CDR1 GTSNPN, CDR2 SVGIG (reference sequence). Trimming pared 2 bases from V and 6 bases from J, leaving 9 bases between. DNA for the CDR3: TGTGCCTGGAGTTTCGTTGAGGATACGCAGTATTTT. Amino acids: CAWSFVEDTQYF.